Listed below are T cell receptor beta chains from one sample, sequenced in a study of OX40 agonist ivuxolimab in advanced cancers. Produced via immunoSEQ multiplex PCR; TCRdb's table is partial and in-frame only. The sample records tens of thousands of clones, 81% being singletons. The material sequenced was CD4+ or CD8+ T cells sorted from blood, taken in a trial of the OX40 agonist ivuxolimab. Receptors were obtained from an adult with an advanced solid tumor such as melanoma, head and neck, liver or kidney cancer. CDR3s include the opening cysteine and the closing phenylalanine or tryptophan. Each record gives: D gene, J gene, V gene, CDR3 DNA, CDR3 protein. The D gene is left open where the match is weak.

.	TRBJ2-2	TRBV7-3	TGTGCCAGCAGCTTTCGTCCGGACGGGGAGCTGTTTTTT	CASSFRPDGELFF
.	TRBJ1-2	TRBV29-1	TGCAGCGAGGGGAATGAAGCTAACTATGGCTACACCTTC	CSEGNEANYGYTF
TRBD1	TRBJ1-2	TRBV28	TGTGCCAGCAGTGTTGGGACAGACTATGGCTACACCTTC	CASSVGTDYGYTF
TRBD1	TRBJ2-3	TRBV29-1	TGCAGCGTCCAGGGACAGCCTTCTAGCACAGATACGCAGTATTTT	CSVQGQPSSTDTQYF
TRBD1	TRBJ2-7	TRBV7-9	TGTGCCAGCAGCCTCGAGCAGGGGGACAGACCCTACGAGCAGTACTTC	CASSLEQGDRPYEQYF
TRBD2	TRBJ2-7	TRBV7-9	TGTGCCAGCAGCACAGATCTAGCGGGGGGTACCTACGAGCAGTACTTC	CASSTDLAGGTYEQYF
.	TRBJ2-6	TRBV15	TGTGCCACCAGCAGAGATCGTCCAGGTACATCTGGGGCCAACGTCCTGACTTTC	CATSRDRPGTSGANVLTF
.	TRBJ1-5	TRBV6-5	TGTGCCAGCAGTCATGCGGATCAGCCCCAGCATTTT	CASSHADQPQHF
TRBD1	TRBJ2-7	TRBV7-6	TGTGCCAGCAGCGACGGCCGGACAGGGGCAGTCGAGCAGTACTTC	CASSDGRTGAVEQYF
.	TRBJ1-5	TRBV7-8	TGTGCCAGCAGCTTAGTTGGGGCCGGTGGGAGAGAGCAGCCCCAGCATTTT	CASSLVGAGGREQPQHF
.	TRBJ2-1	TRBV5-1	TGCGCCAGCAACAGGGAAAGCTCCTACAATGAGCAGTTCTTC	CASNRESSYNEQFF
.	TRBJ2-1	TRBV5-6	TGTGCCAGCAGCTTGGACAGGAGCTCCTACAATGAGCAGTTCTTC	CASSLDRSSYNEQFF
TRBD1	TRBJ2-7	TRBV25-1	TGTGCCAGCAGTGCAGACAGGGCTGAACCCTACGAGCAGTACTTC	CASSADRAEPYEQYF